The 18 T cell receptor beta chains given below trace back to one sample, sequenced in a study of blood T cell repertoires in COVID-19. Produced via immunoSEQ multiplex PCR; TCRdb's table is partial and in-frame only. This sample has approximately 350,000 clones; 80% to 90% occur once, and the top ten carry roughly 7.2%. The sequencing sample was made of peripheral blood. The receptors stem from a woman aged 55 to 70 with COVID-19, enrolled during active disease.

V usage is TRBV18 and J usage is TRBJ2-3; tentative D call: TRBD2 (6 bases). Germline-derived CDR1 and CDR2 are KGHSH and LQKENI. CDR3 length: 15 amino acids. Trimming left V 5 bases short and J 0 bases short, with 12 bases between. Written as DNA, the CDR3 is TGTGCCAGCTCAGTCCGGGACTTAAGCACAGATACGCAGTATTTT. This encodes CASSVRDLSTDTQYF.

The chain carries TRBV30 and TRBJ1-2; possible D gene TRBD1, 5 bases. CDR1 is GTSNPN and CDR2 is SVGIG in the germline V gene (reference sequence). This CDR3 spans 16 amino acids. V lost 1 base and J 8 bases, leaving 23 bases between the germline ends. The CDR3 nucleotides read TGTGCCTGGAGTGACCCCGGACACAGTGTCTTAGGAGGCTACACCTTC. Amino acid sequence: CAWSDPGHSVLGGYTF.

The chain links TRBV18 to TRBJ2-7; 7 positions agree with TRBD1. This CDR3 region has 14 residues. V was clipped by 3 bases and J by 2 bases; unmatched bases: 4. Germline assignment: CDR1 KGHSH and CDR2 LQKENI. CDR3 nucleotides: TGTGCCAGCTCACCGGAAAGGGGGCCCTACGAGCAGTACTTC. Its translation: CASSPERGPYEQYF.

V and J are TRBV14 and TRBJ2-5, with TRBD1 matching over 8 bases. V was pared by 4 bases and J by 5 bases, with 18 bases of the junction left unmatched. The CDR3 runs 18 residues. CDR1 is SGHDN, CDR2 FVKESK, per germline. The CDR3 region is CASSLPVGKAGGDETQYF. CDR3 sequence (DNA): TGTGCCAGCAGCCTTCCGGTAGGCAAAGCAGGGGGCGATGAGACCCAGTACTTC.

J is TRBJ2-7 and V is TRBV18; D may be TRBD1 (5 bases). Germline V CDR1 and CDR2: KGHSH, LQKENI. With 0 bases removed from V and 3 bases from J, the gap between germline ends came to 12 bases. CDR3 length: 15 amino acids. For the CDR3, the DNA is TGTGCCAGCTCACCACCGGGGCGTGTAAACTACGAGCAGTACTTC. The encoded protein is CASSPPGRVNYEQYF.

The chain couples TRBV10-1 to TRBJ1-1, with 7 bases identical to TRBD1. From germline, CDR1 is WNHNN and CDR2 SYGVQD (reference sequence). V gave up 8 bases and J gave up 2 bases; unmatched junction bases: 5. This CDR3 region has 13 residues. The CDR3 DNA sequence: TGCGCCAGCCGGACAGGAACAAACACTGAAGCTTTCTTT. Translating it yields CASRTGTNTEAFF.

V and J are TRBV21-1 and TRBJ1-1; TRBD1, the D gene given by the table, was not confirmed from the DNA. TRBV21-1 is labeled a pseudogene. The CDR3 has 16 residues. CDR3 coding DNA: TGTGCCAGCAGCAATAGGGACAGGGGGCTGAACACTGAAGCTTTCTTT. Its translation: CASSNRDRGLNTEAFF.

The chain recombines TRBV4-2 with TRBJ2-4; TRBD2 aligns across 8 bases. The CDR3 is made up of 16 amino acids. The germline gives CDR1 LGHNA, CDR2 YNFKEQ. The V and J ends lost 4 bases and 6 bases, in that order; junction bases with no gene match: 11. The CDR3 coding sequence is TGTGCCAGCAGCCCGTCCGGCGGGGGGATGGGAAACATTCAGTACTTC. This translates into CASSPSGGGMGNIQYF.

V is TRBV3-1 (or the pseudogene TRBV3-2) and J is TRBJ2-3, with 10 nucleotides matching TRBD2. CDR1 and CDR2 from the germline V gene are LGHDT and YNNKEL (reference sequence). V trimming: 4 bases; J trimming: 3 bases; junction bases outside the gene matches: 4. This CDR3 is 15 amino acids long. The CDR3 DNA follows: TGTGCCAGCAGCCGAGCGGGGGGGCCAACAGATACGCAGTATTTT. Protein product: CASSRAGGPTDTQYF.

The gene calls are TRBV5-4 and TRBJ1-2; D not resolved. From germline, CDR1 is SGHNT and CDR2 YYREEE (reference sequence). The CDR3 consists of 14 residues. Trimming shortened V by 4 bases and J by 2 bases, and 12 bases separated the two germline ends. The CDR3 spells CASSPFDQNYGYTF. CDR3 coding DNA: TGTGCCAGCAGCCCATTCGATCAGAACTATGGCTACACCTTC. The variable domain in full, completed from reference TRBV5-4 and TRBJ1-2, reads ETGVTQSPTHLIKTRGQQVTLRCSSQSGHNTVSWYQQALGQGPQFIFQYYREEENGRGNFPPRFSGLQFPNYSSELNVNALELDDSALYLCASSPFDQNYGYTFGSGTRLTVV.

The genes are TRBV15 and TRBJ2-5; 11 bases align to TRBD2. V lost 5 bases, J lost 2 bases, and 10 bases stayed unmatched. CDR3 size: 17 residues. Looked up from germline, CDR1 is LNHNV and CDR2 is YYDKDF (reference sequence). For the CDR3, the DNA is TGTGCCACCAGCTCTCAGCGTTTAGCGGGGGGGCAAGAGACCCAGTACTTC. Translating it yields CATSSQRLAGGQETQYF. Using reference TRBV15 and TRBJ2-5 for the parts outside the CDR3, the full variable domain is DAMVIQNPRYQVTQFGKPVTLSCSQTLNHNVMYWYQQKSSQAPKLLFHYYDKDFNNEADTPDNFQSRRPNTSFCFLDIRSPGLGDTAMYLCATSSQRLAGGQETQYFGPGTRLLVL.

This sequence joins TRBV19 and TRBJ2-2, with 10 bases matching TRBD2. Germline trimming cut 7 bases from V and 7 bases from J; bases unmatched to any gene: 6. CDR1 and CDR2 from the germline V gene are LNHDA and SQIVND (reference sequence). The CDR3 runs 14 residues. This CDR3 reads CASTSGGAGGELFF. The CDR3 DNA is TGTGCCAGTACCAGCGGGGGGGCTGGCGGGGAGCTGTTTTTT.

The CDR3 coding sequence is TGTGCCAGCAGCCCTCGACAGGGGGTAGATGGCTACACCTTC. This codes for CASSPRQGVDGYTF. The chain carries TRBV7-9 and TRBJ1-2; 9 nucleotides match TRBD1. The CDR3 sequence is 14 residues long. The J segment lost 6 bases and the V segment lost 5 bases, leaving 7 bases of the junction unmatched. Germline CDR1 is SEHNR and CDR2 is FQNEAQ (reference sequence).

J is TRBJ2-1 and V is TRBV5-1; TRBD1 aligns across 7 bases. Germline loops: CDR1 SGHRS, CDR2 YFSETQ. This CDR3 is 15 amino acids long. Trimming cost V 0 bases and J 6 bases; bases outside gene matches: 6. The CDR3: CASSLGDRAGNEQFF. CDR3 DNA: TGCGCCAGCAGCTTGGGAGACAGGGCAGGCAATGAGCAGTTCTTC. Together with reference TRBV5-1 and TRBJ2-1, the CDR3 gives the full variable domain: KAGVTQTPRYLIKTRGQQVTLSCSPISGHRSVSWYQQTPGQGLQFLFEYFSETQRNKGNFPGRFSGRQFSNSRSEMNVSTLELGDSALYLCASSLGDRAGNEQFFGPGTRLTVL.

CDR3 amino acids: CASSVAHRAYNEQFF. Here the CDR3 DNA reads TGTGCCAGCAGCGTAGCCCACAGGGCCTACAATGAGCAGTTCTTC. This chain links TRBV9 with TRBJ2-1, with D possibly matching TRBD1 (6 bases). Germline assignment: CDR1 SGDLS and CDR2 YYNGEE. The V end was cut by 0 bases, the J end by 2 bases, with 9 bases between. This CDR3 has 15 amino acids.

This chain uses TRBV6-5 with TRBJ2-5; 8 nucleotides line up with TRBD1. Germline-derived CDR1 and CDR2 are MNHEY and SVGAGI. This CDR3 spans 16 amino acids. Trimming cost V 0 bases and J 2 bases; bases outside gene matches: 5. The CDR3 coding sequence is TGTGCCAGCAGTTACTCCGGGACAGGTGTACAAGAGACCCAGTACTTC. Protein product: CASSYSGTGVQETQYF.

The chain combines TRBV3-1 (or the pseudogene TRBV3-2) with TRBJ2-5; 9 positions match TRBD1. CDR3 length: 18 amino acids. The germline CDR1 and CDR2 sequences are LGHDT and YNNKEL (reference sequence). With V trimmed by 3 bases and J by 3 bases, 14 bases remained unmatched. The CDR3 DNA follows: TGTGCCAGCAGCCAGCCACCCTATTTCCGGGACAGGGAAGAGACCCAGTACTTC. Translating gives CASSQPPYFRDREETQYF.

The chain recombines TRBV9 with TRBJ2-7, with 8 bases identical to TRBD1. V lost 3 bases to trimming and J lost 7 bases; unmatched junction nucleotides: 9. CDR1 and CDR2 from the germline V gene are SGDLS and YYNGEE. This CDR3 has 14 residues. The CDR3 sequence: CASSAQGAPGEQYF. The DNA for the CDR3 is TGTGCCAGCAGCGCTCAGGGGGCCCCAGGGGAGCAGTACTTC.